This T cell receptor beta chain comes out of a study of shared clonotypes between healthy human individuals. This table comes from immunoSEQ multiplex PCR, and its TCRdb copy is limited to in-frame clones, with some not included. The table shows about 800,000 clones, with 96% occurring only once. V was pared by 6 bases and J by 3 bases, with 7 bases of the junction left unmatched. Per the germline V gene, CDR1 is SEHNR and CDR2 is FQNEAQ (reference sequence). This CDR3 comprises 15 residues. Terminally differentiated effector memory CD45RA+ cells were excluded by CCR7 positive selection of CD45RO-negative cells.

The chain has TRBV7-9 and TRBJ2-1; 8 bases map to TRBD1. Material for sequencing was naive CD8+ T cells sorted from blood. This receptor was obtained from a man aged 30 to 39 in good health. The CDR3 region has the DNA TGTGCCAGCAGACCAGGACAGGGTTTCTACAATGAGCAGTTCTTC. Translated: CASRPGQGFYNEQFF.